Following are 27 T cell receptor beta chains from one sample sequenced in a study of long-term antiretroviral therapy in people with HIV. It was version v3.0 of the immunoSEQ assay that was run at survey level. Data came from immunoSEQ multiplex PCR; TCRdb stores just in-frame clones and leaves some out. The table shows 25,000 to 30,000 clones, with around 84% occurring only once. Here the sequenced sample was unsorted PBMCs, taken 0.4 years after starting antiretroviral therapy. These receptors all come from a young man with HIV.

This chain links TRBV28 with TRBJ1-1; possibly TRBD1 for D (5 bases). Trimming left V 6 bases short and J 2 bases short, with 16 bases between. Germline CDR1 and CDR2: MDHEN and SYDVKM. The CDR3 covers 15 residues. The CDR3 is CASSPSAGLNTEAFF. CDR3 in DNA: TGTGCCAGCAGCCCCTCCGCAGGGCTCAACACTGAAGCTTTCTTT.

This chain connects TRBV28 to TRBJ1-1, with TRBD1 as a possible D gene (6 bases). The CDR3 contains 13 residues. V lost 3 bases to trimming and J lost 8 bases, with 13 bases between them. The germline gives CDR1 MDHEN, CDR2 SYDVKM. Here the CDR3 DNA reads TGTGCCAGCAGTTTTTGGGCCACAGGGGAAGCTTTCTTT. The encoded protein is CASSFWATGEAFF.

DNA of the CDR3: TGTGCCAGTAGCCTCCGACAGGGCCTTTCCATCCCAAGGAACACTGAAGCTTTCTTT. Translated, it gives CASSLRQGLSIPRNTEAFF. This chain uses TRBV19 with TRBJ1-1; 7 bases are shared with TRBD1. The V segment lost 6 bases and the J segment 1 base; nucleotides outside the gene matches: 20. This CDR3 region has 19 residues. Per germline, CDR1 LNHDA and CDR2 SQIVND (reference sequence).

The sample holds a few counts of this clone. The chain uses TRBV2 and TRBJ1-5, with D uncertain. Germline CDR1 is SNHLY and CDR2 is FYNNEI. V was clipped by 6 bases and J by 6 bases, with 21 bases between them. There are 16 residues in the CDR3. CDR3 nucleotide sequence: TGTGCCAGCAGGGTCGGGTTCGGGCCAGTCGCTCAGCCCCAGCATTTT. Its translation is CASRVGFGPVAQPQHF.

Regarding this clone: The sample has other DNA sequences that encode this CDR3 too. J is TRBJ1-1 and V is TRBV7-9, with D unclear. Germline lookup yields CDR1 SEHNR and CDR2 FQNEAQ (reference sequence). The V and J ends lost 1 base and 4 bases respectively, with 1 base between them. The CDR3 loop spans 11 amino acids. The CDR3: CASSLGTEAFF. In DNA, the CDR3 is TGTGCCAGCAGCTTAGGCACTGAAGCTTTCTTT.

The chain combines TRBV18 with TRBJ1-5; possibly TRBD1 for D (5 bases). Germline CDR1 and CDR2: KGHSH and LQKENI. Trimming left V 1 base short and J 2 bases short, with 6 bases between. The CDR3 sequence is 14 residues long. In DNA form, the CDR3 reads TGTGCCAGCTCACCACAACAGGGCAATCAGCCCCAGCATTTT. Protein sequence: CASSPQQGNQPQHF.

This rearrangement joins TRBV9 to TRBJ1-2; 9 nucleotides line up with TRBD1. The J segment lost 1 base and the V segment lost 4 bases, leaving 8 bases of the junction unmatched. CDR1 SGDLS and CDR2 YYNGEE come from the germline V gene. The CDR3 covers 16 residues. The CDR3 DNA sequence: TGTGCCAGCAGCCCACCCGGGACAGGGATTAACTATGGCTACACCTTC. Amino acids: CASSPPGTGINYGYTF.

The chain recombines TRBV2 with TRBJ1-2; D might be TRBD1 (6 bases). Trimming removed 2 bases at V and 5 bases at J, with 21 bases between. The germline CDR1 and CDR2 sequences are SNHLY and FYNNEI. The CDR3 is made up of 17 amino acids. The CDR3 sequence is CASSESSRFDRWYGYTF. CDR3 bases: TGTGCCAGCAGTGAAAGTTCCCGGTTCGACAGGTGGTATGGCTACACCTTC.

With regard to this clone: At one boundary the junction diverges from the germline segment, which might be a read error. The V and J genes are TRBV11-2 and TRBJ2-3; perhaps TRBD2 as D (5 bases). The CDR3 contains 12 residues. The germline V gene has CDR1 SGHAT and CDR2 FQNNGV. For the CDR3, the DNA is TGTGCCAGCAGGTTAGAGGGAGATACGCAGTATTTT. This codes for CASRLEGDTQYF.

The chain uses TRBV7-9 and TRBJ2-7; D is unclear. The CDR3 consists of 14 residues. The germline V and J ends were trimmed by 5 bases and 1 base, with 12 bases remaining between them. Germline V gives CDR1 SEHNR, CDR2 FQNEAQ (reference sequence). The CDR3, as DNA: TGTGCCAGCAGCCCCACATTTGGATCCTACGAGCAGTACTTC. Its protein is CASSPTFGSYEQYF.

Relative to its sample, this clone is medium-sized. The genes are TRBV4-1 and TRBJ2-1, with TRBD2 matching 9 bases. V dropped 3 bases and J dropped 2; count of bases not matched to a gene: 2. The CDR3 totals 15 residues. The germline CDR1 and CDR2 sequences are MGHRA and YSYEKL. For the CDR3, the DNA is TGCGCCAGCAGCCACTTAGCGGGAGCCTACAATGAGCAGTTCTTC. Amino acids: CASSHLAGAYNEQFF.

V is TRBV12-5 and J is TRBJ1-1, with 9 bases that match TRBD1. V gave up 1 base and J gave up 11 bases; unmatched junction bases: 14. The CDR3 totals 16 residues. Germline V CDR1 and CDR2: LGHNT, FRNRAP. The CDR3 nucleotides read TGTGCTAGTGGTTTGGCAACAACAGGGGGCATTCAGTTGGCTTTCTTT. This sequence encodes CASGLATTGGIQLAFF.

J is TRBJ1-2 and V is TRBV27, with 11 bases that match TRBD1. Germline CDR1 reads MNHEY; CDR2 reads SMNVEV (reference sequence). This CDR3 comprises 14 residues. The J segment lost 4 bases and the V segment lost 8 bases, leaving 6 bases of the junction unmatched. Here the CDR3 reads CASRGQGAGYGYTF. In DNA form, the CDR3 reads TGTGCCAGCCGTGGACAGGGGGCGGGCTATGGCTACACCTTC.

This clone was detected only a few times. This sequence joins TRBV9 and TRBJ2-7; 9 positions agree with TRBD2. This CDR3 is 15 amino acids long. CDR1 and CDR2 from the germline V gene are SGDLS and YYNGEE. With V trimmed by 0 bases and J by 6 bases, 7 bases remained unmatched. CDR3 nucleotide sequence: TGTGCCAGCAGCGTAGATGGTAGCGGGAGCCGCGAGCAGTACTTC. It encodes CASSVDGSGSREQYF.

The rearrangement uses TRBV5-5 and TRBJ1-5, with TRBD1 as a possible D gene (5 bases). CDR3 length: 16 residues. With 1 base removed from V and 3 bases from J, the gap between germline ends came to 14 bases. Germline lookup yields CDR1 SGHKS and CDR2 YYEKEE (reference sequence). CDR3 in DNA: TGTGCCAGCAGCTTGTTGGTAGCCAGGGTCAATCAGCCCCAGCATTTT. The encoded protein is CASSLLVARVNQPQHF.

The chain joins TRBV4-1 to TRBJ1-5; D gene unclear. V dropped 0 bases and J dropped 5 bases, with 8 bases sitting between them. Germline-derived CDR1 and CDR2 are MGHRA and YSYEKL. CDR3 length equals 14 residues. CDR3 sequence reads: CASSQDREDQPQHF. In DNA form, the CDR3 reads TGCGCCAGCAGCCAAGACCGAGAAGATCAGCCCCAGCATTTT.

This CDR3 is CASSLASNEQFF. Here the CDR3 DNA reads TGTGCCAGCAGCTTAGCTTCGAATGAGCAGTTCTTC. The genes are TRBV7-6 and TRBJ2-1; D remains ambiguous. The CDR3 has 12 residues. CDR1 SGHVS and CDR2 FNYEAQ come from the germline V gene. Trimming stripped 0 bases from V and 7 bases from J, with 4 bases between.

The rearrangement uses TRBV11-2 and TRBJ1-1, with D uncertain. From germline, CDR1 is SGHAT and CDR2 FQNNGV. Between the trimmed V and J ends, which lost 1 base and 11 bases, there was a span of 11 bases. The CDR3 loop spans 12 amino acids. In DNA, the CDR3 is TGTGCCAGCAGCTTAGGAACGTCGGAGGCTTTCTTT. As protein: CASSLGTSEAFF.

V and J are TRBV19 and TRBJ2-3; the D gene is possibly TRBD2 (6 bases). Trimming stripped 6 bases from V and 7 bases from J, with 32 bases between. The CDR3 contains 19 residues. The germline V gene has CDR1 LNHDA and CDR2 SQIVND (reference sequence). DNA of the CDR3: TGTGCCAGTAGCGCCAGACTAGTTGCAAGCACTTCCTTAGAGTATACGCAGTATTTT. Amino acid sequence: CASSARLVASTSLEYTQYF.

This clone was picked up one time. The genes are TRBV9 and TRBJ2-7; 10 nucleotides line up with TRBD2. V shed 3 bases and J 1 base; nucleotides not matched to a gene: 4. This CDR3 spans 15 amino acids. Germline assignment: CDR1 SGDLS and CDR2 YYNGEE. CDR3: CASSGSSGGSYEQYF. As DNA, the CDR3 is TGTGCCAGCAGCGGATCTAGCGGGGGTTCCTACGAGCAGTACTTC.

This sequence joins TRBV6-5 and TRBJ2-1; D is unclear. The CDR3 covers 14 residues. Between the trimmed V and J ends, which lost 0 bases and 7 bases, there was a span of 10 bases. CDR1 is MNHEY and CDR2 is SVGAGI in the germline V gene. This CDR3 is CASSYSQTTNEQFF. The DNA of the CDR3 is TGTGCCAGCAGTTACTCTCAAACTACGAATGAGCAGTTCTTC.

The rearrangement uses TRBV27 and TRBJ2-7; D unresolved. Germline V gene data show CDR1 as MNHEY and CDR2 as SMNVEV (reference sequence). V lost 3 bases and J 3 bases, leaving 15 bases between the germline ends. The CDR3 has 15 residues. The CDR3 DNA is TGTGCCAGCAGTTTCATTCCCCCCAACAACTACGAGCAGTACTTC. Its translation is CASSFIPPNNYEQYF.

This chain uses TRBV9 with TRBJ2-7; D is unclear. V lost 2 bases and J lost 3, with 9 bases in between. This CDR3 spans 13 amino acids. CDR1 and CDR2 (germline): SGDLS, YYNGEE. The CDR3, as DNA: TGTGCCAGCAGCGTCGACATAGGCTACGAGCAGTACTTC. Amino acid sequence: CASSVDIGYEQYF.

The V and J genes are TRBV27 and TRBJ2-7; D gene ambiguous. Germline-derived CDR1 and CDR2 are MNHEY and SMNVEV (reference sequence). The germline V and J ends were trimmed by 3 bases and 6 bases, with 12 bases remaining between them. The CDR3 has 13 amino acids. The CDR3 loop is CASSLTPRLEQYF. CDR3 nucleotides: TGTGCCAGCAGTTTGACACCACGGCTCGAGCAGTACTTC.

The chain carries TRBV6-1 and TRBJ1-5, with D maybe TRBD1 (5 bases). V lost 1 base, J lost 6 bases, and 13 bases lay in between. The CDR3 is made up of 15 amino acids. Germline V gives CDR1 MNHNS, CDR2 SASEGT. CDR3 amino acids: CASSEGRQGGQPQHF. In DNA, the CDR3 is TGTGCCAGCAGTGAAGGGCGGCAGGGCGGTCAGCCCCAGCATTTT.

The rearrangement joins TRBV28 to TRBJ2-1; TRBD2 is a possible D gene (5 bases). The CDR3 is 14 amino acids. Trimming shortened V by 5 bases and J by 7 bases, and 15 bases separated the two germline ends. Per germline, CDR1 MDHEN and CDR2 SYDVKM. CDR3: CASSLRTGWNEQFF. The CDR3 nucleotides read TGTGCCAGCAGTCTCAGGACTGGGTGGAATGAGCAGTTCTTC.

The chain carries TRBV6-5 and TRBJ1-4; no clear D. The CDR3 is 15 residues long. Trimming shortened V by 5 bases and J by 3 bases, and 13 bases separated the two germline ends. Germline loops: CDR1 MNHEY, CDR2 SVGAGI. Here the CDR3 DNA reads TGTGCCAGCAGTCTTATATGGCATTCTAATGAAAAACTGTTTTTT. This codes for CASSLIWHSNEKLFF.